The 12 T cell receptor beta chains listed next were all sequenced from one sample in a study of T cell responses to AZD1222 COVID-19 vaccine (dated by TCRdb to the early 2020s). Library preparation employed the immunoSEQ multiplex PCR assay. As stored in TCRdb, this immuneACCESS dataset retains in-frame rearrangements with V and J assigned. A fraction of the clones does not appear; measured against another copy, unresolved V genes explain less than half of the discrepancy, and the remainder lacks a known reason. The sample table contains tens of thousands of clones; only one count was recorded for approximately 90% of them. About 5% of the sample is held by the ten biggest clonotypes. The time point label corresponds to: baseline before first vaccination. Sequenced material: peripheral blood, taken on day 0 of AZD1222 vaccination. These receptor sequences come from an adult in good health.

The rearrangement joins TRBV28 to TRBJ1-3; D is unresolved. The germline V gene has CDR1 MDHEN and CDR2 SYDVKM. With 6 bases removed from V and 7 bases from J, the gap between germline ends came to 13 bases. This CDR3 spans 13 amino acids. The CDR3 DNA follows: TGTGCCAGCAGGAGTCATGGGCCGAACACCATATATTTT. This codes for CASRSHGPNTIYF.

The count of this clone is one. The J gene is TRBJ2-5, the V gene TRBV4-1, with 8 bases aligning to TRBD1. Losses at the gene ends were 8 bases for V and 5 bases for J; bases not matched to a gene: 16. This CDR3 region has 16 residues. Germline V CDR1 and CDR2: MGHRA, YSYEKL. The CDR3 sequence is CASRQGQGFSTETQYF. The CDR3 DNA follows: TGCGCCAGCCGACAGGGGCAAGGGTTTAGTACGGAGACCCAGTACTTC.

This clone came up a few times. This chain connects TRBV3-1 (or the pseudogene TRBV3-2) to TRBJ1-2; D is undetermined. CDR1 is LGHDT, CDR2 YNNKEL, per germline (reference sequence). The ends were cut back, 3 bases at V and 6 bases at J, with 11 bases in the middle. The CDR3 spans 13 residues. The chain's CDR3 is CASSQGNLDGYTF. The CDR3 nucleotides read TGTGCCAGCAGCCAGGGGAATTTGGATGGCTACACCTTC.

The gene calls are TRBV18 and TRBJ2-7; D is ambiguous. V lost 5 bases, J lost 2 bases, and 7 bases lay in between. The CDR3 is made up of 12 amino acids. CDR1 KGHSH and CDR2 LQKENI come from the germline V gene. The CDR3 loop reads CASSSKPYEQYF. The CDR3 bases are TGTGCCAGCTCATCCAAACCCTACGAGCAGTACTTC.

CDR3 amino acids: CASSSTGGGIREAFF. DNA for the CDR3: TGTGCCAGTAGCTCGACAGGGGGAGGAATTCGGGAAGCTTTCTTT. The J gene is TRBJ1-1, the V gene TRBV19, with 9 positions matching TRBD1. Germline CDR1 is LNHDA and CDR2 is SQIVND (reference sequence). J was trimmed by 8 bases and V by 6 bases; bases with no gene match: 13. CDR3 size: 15 residues.

In DNA form, the CDR3 reads TGTGCCAGCAGTACAGGGTATAGGGATCAGCCCCAGCATTTT. It translates to CASSTGYRDQPQHF. The chain has TRBV25-1 and TRBJ1-5; the D gene is possibly TRBD1 (6 bases). Germline CDR1 and CDR2: MGHDK and SYGVNS. V was cut by 5 bases and J by 5 bases, with 13 bases left in between. This CDR3 is 14 amino acids long.

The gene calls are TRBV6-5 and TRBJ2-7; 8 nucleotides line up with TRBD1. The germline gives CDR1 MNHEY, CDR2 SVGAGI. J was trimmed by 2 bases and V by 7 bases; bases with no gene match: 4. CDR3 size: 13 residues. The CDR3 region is CASTQTGAYEQYF. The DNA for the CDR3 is TGTGCCAGCACCCAGACAGGGGCCTACGAGCAGTACTTC.

CDR3 amino acids: CATGGDLNTEAFF. In DNA form, the CDR3 reads TGTGCCACCGGGGGGGATTTGAACACTGAAGCTTTCTTT. The rearrangement links TRBV28 to TRBJ1-1, with D maybe TRBD1 (5 bases). The CDR3 totals 13 residues. Germline V gene lookup returns CDR1 MDHEN and CDR2 SYDVKM. The germline V and J ends were trimmed by 10 bases and 0 bases, with 12 bases remaining between them.

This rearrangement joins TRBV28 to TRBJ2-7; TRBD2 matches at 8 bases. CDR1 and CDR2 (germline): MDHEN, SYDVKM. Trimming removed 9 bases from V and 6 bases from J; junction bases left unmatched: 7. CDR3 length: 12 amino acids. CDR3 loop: CASRGAGAEQYF. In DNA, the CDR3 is TGTGCCAGTCGGGGAGCGGGAGCCGAGCAGTACTTC. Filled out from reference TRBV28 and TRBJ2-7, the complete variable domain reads DVKVTQSSRYLVKRTGEKVFLECVQDMDHENMFWYRQDPGLGLRLIYFSYDVKMKEKGDIPEGYSVSREKKERFSLILESASTNQTSMYLCASRGAGAEQYFGPGTRLTVT.

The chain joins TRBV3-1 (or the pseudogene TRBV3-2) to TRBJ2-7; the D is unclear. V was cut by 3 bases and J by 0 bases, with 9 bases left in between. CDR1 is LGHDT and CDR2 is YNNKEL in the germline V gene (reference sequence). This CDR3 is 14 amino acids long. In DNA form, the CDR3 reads TGTGCCAGCAGCCACGGCGGCTCCTCCTACGAGCAGTACTTC. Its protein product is CASSHGGSSYEQYF.

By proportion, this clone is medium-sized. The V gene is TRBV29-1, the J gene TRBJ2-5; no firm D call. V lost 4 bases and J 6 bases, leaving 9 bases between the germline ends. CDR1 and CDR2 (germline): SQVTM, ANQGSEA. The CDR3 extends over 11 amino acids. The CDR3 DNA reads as TGCAGCGTTGTTAGGGTGCAGACCCAGTACTTC. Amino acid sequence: CSVVRVQTQYF.

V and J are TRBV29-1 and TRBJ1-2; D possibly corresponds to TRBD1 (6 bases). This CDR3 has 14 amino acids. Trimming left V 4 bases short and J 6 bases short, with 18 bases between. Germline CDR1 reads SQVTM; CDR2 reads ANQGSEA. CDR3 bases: TGCAGCGTTGGGACACAGGGTAGGGTAGATGGCTACACCTTC. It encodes CSVGTQGRVDGYTF.